The 21 T cell receptor beta chains below come from one sample, sequenced in a study of prognosis after radiotherapy for stage I lung cancer (dated by TCRdb to the early 2020s). Reads for this sample came from an Illumina HiSeq 3000. Two rounds of multiplex PCR were performed to amplify the TCR beta CDR3 region from genomic DNA. In the first PCR round, primers specific to each TRBV and TRBJ gene were used, and the primer sequences were filed in Chinese patent CN105087789A. TCRdb ran its own pipeline on the public reads, namely fastp trimming at Q25 and MiXCR clone calling, and kept in-frame beta chains. Rows merge per CDR3 protein into single entries with the most common DNA and genes. This sample has some 24,000 distinct CDR3 sequences in its table, and about 34% of those were observed once. The ten largest clonotypes hold roughly 60% of the sample. This specimen consisted of PBMCs, obtained before or after stereotactic body radiation therapy (not recorded which). The receptors come from a donor of 50 years or more with non-small cell lung cancer.

This clonotype was seen at least ten times. The chain couples TRBV7-8 to TRBJ1-4, with D tentatively TRBD1 (6 bases). The ends were cut back, 5 bases at V and 8 bases at J, with 24 bases in the middle. Germline loops: CDR1 SGHVS, CDR2 FQNEAQ. The CDR3 is 17 residues long. The DNA of the CDR3 is TGTGCCAGCAGCGACAGCCCCGGGACAAGCGTTAGGGAAAAACTGTTTTTT. Protein: CASSDSPGTSVREKLFF.

This clonotype was detected a few times. This likely came from a read error, as a far larger clone is one base away. This CDR3 is missing its conserved last phenylalanine or tryptophan, likely due to a read error. This chain links TRBV7-9 with TRBJ1-5; unclear D gene. The V gene's germline CDR1 is SEHNR and CDR2 FQNEAQ (reference sequence). V gave up 6 bases and J gave up 4 bases, with 10 bases separating them. This CDR3 comprises 13 residues. The CDR3, as DNA: TGTGCCAGCAGGCCTCATCAAAATCAGCCCCAGCATCTT. Its translation is CASRPHQNQPQHL.

Of note for this clonotype: This is likely an artifact of a read error, given a far larger clone one base away. CDR3 in DNA: TGTGCCAACAGTTACCTAGCGGGAGGGCCGATTGAGCAGTTCTTC. This gives the protein CANSYLAGGPIEQFF. The chain couples TRBV6-1 to TRBJ2-1, with TRBD2 matching 12 bases. Per the germline V gene, CDR1 is MNHNS and CDR2 is SASEGT. This CDR3 has 15 residues.

Ten or more counts support this clonotype. The chain links TRBV5-1 to TRBJ1-2; D call uncertain. Per germline, CDR1 SGHRS and CDR2 YFSETQ. Trimming shortened V by 4 bases and J by 5 bases, and 9 bases separated the two germline ends. The CDR3 is made up of 12 amino acids. In DNA form, the CDR3 reads TGCGCCAGCAGCCCACAGAGGTATGGCTACACCTTC. Residues: CASSPQRYGYTF. Full variable domain (missing parts from reference TRBV5-1 and TRBJ1-2): KAGVTQTPRYLIKTRGQQVTLSCSPISGHRSVSWYQQTPGQGLQFLFEYFSETQRNKGNFPGRFSGRQFSNSRSEMNVSTLELGDSALYLCASSPQRYGYTFGSGTRLTVV.

The chain links TRBV5-1 to TRBJ1-6; 9 bases align to TRBD1. CDR3 length: 14 amino acids. V dropped 4 bases and J dropped 10; count of bases not matched to a gene: 6. The germline V gene has CDR1 SGHRS and CDR2 YFSETQ. CDR3 in DNA: TGCGCCAGCAGCCGGGACAGGGAAGAATCACCCCTCCACTTT. Amino acids: CASSRDREESPLHF.

This clonotype was counted at least ten times. The genes are TRBV9 and TRBJ1-4; D perhaps matches TRBD1 (5 bases). The CDR3 covers 16 residues. Germline CDR1 SGDLS, CDR2 YYNGEE. Trimming stripped 0 bases from V and 6 bases from J, with 15 bases between. This chain's CDR3 is CASSVAAMGLDEKLFF. CDR3 bases: TGTGCCAGCAGCGTAGCTGCAATGGGACTAGATGAAAAACTGTTTTTT.

Details on this clonotype: Possible read error: a much larger clone is one base away. The genes are TRBV5-4 and TRBJ2-1; possibly TRBD1 or TRBD2 for D (5 bases each). Germline values: CDR1 SGHNT, CDR2 YYREEE (reference sequence). V was trimmed by 3 bases and J by 8 bases, leaving 24 bases between them. The CDR3 runs 17 residues. The CDR3 bases are TGTGCCAGCAGCTCGGCGACAGCGGCTACGACTTGGGATGAGCAGTTCTTC. Translating it yields CASSSATAATTWDEQFF.

Written as DNA, the CDR3 is TGTGCCAGCACCGAAGGAGGGTGGTTCGCTGAAGCTTTCTTT. Protein product: CASTEGGWFAEAFF. This chain uses TRBV27 with TRBJ1-1; no firm D call. The CDR3 has 14 amino acids. The V gene lost 7 bases and the J gene lost 6 bases, with 18 bases spanning the gap. CDR1 is MNHEY, CDR2 SMNVEV, per germline (reference sequence).

This clonotype was counted many times. The chain joins TRBV30 to TRBJ1-1; 7 bases are shared with TRBD1. This CDR3 has 15 amino acids. V shed 8 bases and J 0 bases; nucleotides not matched to a gene: 12. Germline CDR1 reads GTSNPN; CDR2 reads SVGIG (reference sequence). CDR3 residues: CASRDSNNMNTEAFF. CDR3 DNA sequence: TGTGCCAGCAGGGACAGCAACAATATGAACACTGAAGCTTTCTTT.

This clonotype was detected ten times or more. This chain links TRBV6-1 with TRBJ2-1; TRBD2 is a possible D gene (6 bases). The V and J ends lost 10 bases and 5 bases respectively, with 21 bases between them. Germline V gene lookup returns CDR1 MNHNS and CDR2 SASEGT. The CDR3 covers 15 residues. CDR3 DNA: TGTGCCACGAAAGGGGCGGGGCTGAAGAACAATGAGCAGTTCTTC. Amino acids: CATKGAGLKNNEQFF.

At least ten counts were recorded for this clonotype. The chain combines TRBV15 with TRBJ2-6; D unresolved. The CDR3 has 14 amino acids. The V gene's germline CDR1 is LNHNV and CDR2 YYDKDF (reference sequence). Trimming took 8 bases from V and 0 from J, leaving 8 bases between them. The chain's CDR3 is CATSRSSGANVLTF. Written as DNA, the CDR3 is TGTGCCACCTCGAGGAGCTCTGGGGCCAACGTCCTGACTTTC.

CDR3 residues: CASSLFSGRPTGELFF. The CDR3 DNA sequence: TGTGCCAGCAGTTTATTCAGCGGGAGGCCCACCGGGGAGCTGTTTTTT. The chain is built from TRBV6-2 or TRBV6-3 and TRBJ2-2; 9 nucleotides match TRBD2. The CDR3 contains 16 residues. CDR1 and CDR2 from the germline V gene are MNHEY and SVGEGT. J was trimmed by 4 bases and V by 4 bases; bases with no gene match: 7.

This clonotype was found many times. CDR3 protein: CSARGTSGKTDTQYF. In nucleotides, the CDR3 is TGCAGTGCTAGAGGGACTAGCGGGAAAACAGATACGCAGTATTTT. The chain couples TRBV20-1 to TRBJ2-3; TRBD2 agrees at 12 bases. Germline loops: CDR1 DFQATT, CDR2 SNEGSKA (reference sequence). This CDR3 region has 15 residues. V was clipped by 1 base and J by 3 bases; unmatched bases: 2.

This clonotype was counted a few times. V is TRBV2 and J is TRBJ1-4; D gene ambiguous. Germline CDR1 is SNHLY and CDR2 is FYNNEI. The CDR3 extends over 10 amino acids. Between the trimmed V and J ends, which lost 1 base and 9 bases, there was a span of 0 bases. CDR3 nucleotides: TGTGCCAGCAGTGAAGAAAAACTGTTTTTT. It specifies CASSEEKLFF.

This clonotype was detected ten times or more. This chain connects TRBV5-1 to TRBJ1-2; no firm D call. Trimming took off 3 bases at V and 0 bases at J, with 9 bases between the two ends. The CDR3 extends over 14 amino acids. Germline CDR1 is SGHRS and CDR2 is YFSETQ. The CDR3 loop reads CASSWERANYGYTF. Here the CDR3 DNA reads TGCGCCAGCAGCTGGGAGAGAGCTAACTATGGCTACACCTTC.

CDR3 loop: CASSLYSGGGGGYTF. The CDR3 nucleotides are TGTGCCAGCAGCTTATATTCAGGGGGCGGAGGCGGCTACACCTTC. The chain carries TRBV7-2 and TRBJ1-2; 8 bases map to TRBD1. V lost 2 bases to trimming and J lost 8 bases; unmatched junction nucleotides: 10. The CDR3 is 15 residues long. Germline V gene sequence: CDR1 SGHTA, CDR2 FQGNSA.

The V gene is TRBV7-2, the J gene TRBJ2-5; TRBD1 or TRBD2 may be the D gene (5 bases each). CDR1 is SGHTA, CDR2 FQGNSA, per germline. This CDR3 contains 13 residues. V lost 5 bases and J lost 1, with 8 bases in between. The CDR3 spells CASSRGSQETQYF. As DNA, the CDR3 is TGTGCCAGCAGCCGGGGCAGCCAAGAGACCCAGTACTTC.

This clonotype was seen repeatedly, ten times or more. This sequence joins TRBV4-1 and TRBJ2-7, with D possibly matching TRBD2 (6 bases). The CDR3 covers 15 residues. Trimming left V 2 bases short and J 7 bases short, with 18 bases between. Germline V gene data show CDR1 as MGHRA and CDR2 as YSYEKL. CDR3: CASSQPPGLGREQYF. The CDR3 nucleotides read TGCGCCAGCAGCCAACCTCCGGGACTCGGTAGAGAGCAGTACTTC.

Notes on this clonotype: This sequence may be a read error, since a much larger clone differs from it by one base. The chain carries TRBV29-1 and TRBJ1-2; no reliable D call. Germline V gene sequence: CDR1 SQVTM, CDR2 ANQGSEA. There are 11 residues in the CDR3. The CDR3 sequence is CIVQLPYGYTF. The CDR3 region has the DNA TGCATCGTTCAACTCCCCTATGGCTACACCTTC.

This clonotype was counted a few times. It may be a read error: a sequence one base away is much more abundant. The rearrangement links TRBV9 to TRBJ2-3; TRBD2 is a possible D gene (6 bases). The germline V gene encodes CDR1 SGDLS and CDR2 YYNGEE. The CDR3 consists of 16 residues. The ends were cut back, 6 bases at V and 0 bases at J, with 17 bases in the middle. The CDR3 spells CASIATSGSSTDTQYF. DNA for the CDR3: TGTGCCAGCATTGCCACAAGCGGGTCTAGCACAGATACGCAGTATTTT.

This clonotype was counted many times. This rearrangement joins TRBV4-1 to TRBJ2-1; 8 positions agree with TRBD2. V shed 1 base, J shed 9 bases, and the junction held 11 bases outside the gene matches. The CDR3 has 16 residues. The germline gives CDR1 MGHRA, CDR2 YSYEKL. DNA of the CDR3: TGCGCCAGCAGCCAAGGTGCGGGAGGCACGGTTGGTGAGCAGTTCTTC. Translating it yields CASSQGAGGTVGEQFF.